This entry lists 16 T cell receptor beta chains sequenced from one sample in a study of technical replicates of blood from several donors. TCRdb's copy holds only in-frame clones and misses some; the assay was immunoSEQ multiplex PCR. The sample consists of 60,000 to 85,000 clones, 90% to 95% of them appearing once. Sequences were obtained from T cells isolated from PBMCs. All receptors come from a human donor in good health.

V gene TRBV11-3 combines with J gene TRBJ2-2; 16 nucleotides match TRBD2. With 1 base clipped from V and 7 bases from J, the junction kept 6 bases outside the gene matches. The CDR3 spans 18 residues. Germline lookup yields CDR1 SGHNT and CDR2 YENEEA. CDR3 in DNA: TGTGCCAGCAGCTTAGTCGGGACTAGCGGGAGGGCCCACGGGGAGCTGTTTTTT. Its protein is CASSLVGTSGRAHGELFF.

CDR3 loop: CASSIGLAGEQFF. The CDR3 DNA reads TGTGCCAGCAGCATCGGACTAGCGGGAGAGCAGTTCTTC. The rearrangement uses TRBV7-9 and TRBJ2-1; 12 nucleotides agree with TRBD2. CDR1 and CDR2 (germline): SEHNR, FQNEAQ (reference sequence). This CDR3 is 13 amino acids long. The V and J ends lost 5 bases and 10 bases, in that order; junction bases with no gene match: 3.

This rearrangement joins TRBV29-1 to TRBJ2-4; 8 positions agree with TRBD1. This CDR3 has 16 residues. Germline CDR1 SQVTM, CDR2 ANQGSEA. V was clipped by 2 bases and J by 1 base; unmatched bases: 7. The CDR3 spells CSVETGRDRAKNIQYF. CDR3 nucleotides: TGCAGCGTTGAAACGGGAAGGGACAGGGCCAAAAACATTCAGTACTTC.

V is TRBV30 and J is TRBJ2-1; 12 positions match TRBD2. Germline CDR1 reads GTSNPN; CDR2 reads SVGIG (reference sequence). Trimming took 8 bases from V and 8 from J; bases not matched to a gene: 13. The CDR3 consists of 15 residues. The CDR3 here is CAQYGTSGHEDEQFF. The CDR3 bases are TGTGCCCAGTACGGGACTAGCGGGCATGAGGATGAGCAGTTCTTC.

The chain carries TRBV14 and TRBJ1-2; D gene uncertain. This CDR3 has 15 amino acids. Trimming took off 4 bases at V and 4 bases at J, with 16 bases between the two ends. The germline V gene encodes CDR1 SGHDN and CDR2 FVKESK. CDR3 coding DNA: TGTGCCAGCAGCCCATTGGGCAGACAATTCTATGGCTACACCTTC. This gives the protein CASSPLGRQFYGYTF.

The chain recombines TRBV27 with TRBJ1-2, with D possibly being TRBD1 (6 bases). Germline V CDR1 and CDR2: MNHEY, SMNVEV (reference sequence). The CDR3 extends over 13 amino acids. V was clipped by 2 bases and J by 6 bases, with 10 bases between them. The CDR3 nucleotides read TGTGCCAGCAGTTTAGGGGGCGGTGATGGCTACACCTTC. This gives the protein CASSLGGGDGYTF.

The chain is built from TRBV7-9 and TRBJ1-5; 7 bases fit TRBD1. V lost 1 base to trimming and J lost 0 bases; unmatched junction nucleotides: 3. The CDR3 is made up of 16 amino acids. Germline loops: CDR1 SEHNR, CDR2 FQNEAQ (reference sequence). The CDR3 bases are TGTGCCAGCAGCTTAGGGGGGACAGATAGCAATCAGCCCCAGCATTTT. The encoded protein is CASSLGGTDSNQPQHF.

The chain recombines TRBV6-1 with TRBJ2-3; 9 nucleotides match TRBD2. Germline V gene lookup returns CDR1 MNHNS and CDR2 SASEGT. After removal of 1 base from V and 2 bases from J, the junction contained 1 base not matched to a gene. The CDR3 contains 15 residues. CDR3 bases: TGTGCCAGCAGTGAAGGACTAGCGGTCACAGATACGCAGTATTTT. Protein sequence: CASSEGLAVTDTQYF.

The chain links TRBV7-9 to TRBJ1-1, with D possibly matching TRBD1 (5 bases). Trimming stripped 1 base from V and 7 bases from J, with 19 bases between. The V gene's germline CDR1 is SEHNR and CDR2 FQNEAQ (reference sequence). The CDR3 covers 16 residues. The CDR3 nucleotides read TGTGCCAGCAGCTTAGGGCGGTCTCTTGGGGCCTATGAAGCTTTCTTT. As protein: CASSLGRSLGAYEAFF.

V and J are TRBV20-1 and TRBJ2-5; no definite D call. Germline lookup yields CDR1 DFQATT and CDR2 SNEGSKA (reference sequence). V was shortened by 6 bases and J by 11 bases, with 13 bases between the two germline ends. CDR3 size: 10 residues. This CDR3 reads CSAGWLHQYF. The CDR3 region has the DNA TGCAGTGCCGGGTGGCTCCATCAGTACTTC.

V and J are TRBV18 and TRBJ2-7, with D maybe TRBD2 (6 bases). The V gene's germline CDR1 is KGHSH and CDR2 LQKENI. V lost 2 bases and J 4 bases, leaving 15 bases between the germline ends. The CDR3 runs 15 residues. DNA of the CDR3: TGTGCCAGCTCACCAAATATTAACGGGGGATACGAGCAGTACTTC. It translates to CASSPNINGGYEQYF.

This chain connects TRBV5-1 to TRBJ2-7; 9 bases align to TRBD2. V was pared by 4 bases and J by 5 bases, with 10 bases of the junction left unmatched. The CDR3 extends over 15 amino acids. In germline, CDR1 is SGHRS, CDR2 YFSETQ. The DNA of the CDR3 is TGCGCCAGCAGCACCAGTAGCGGGAGTAGGAACGAGCAGTACTTC. Residues: CASSTSSGSRNEQYF.

The chain has TRBV19 and TRBJ1-1; D is possibly TRBD1 (6 bases). V shed 5 bases and J shed 0 bases, with 13 bases lying between them. Per germline, CDR1 LNHDA and CDR2 SQIVND (reference sequence). This CDR3 has 15 amino acids. CDR3: CASSLQGGMNTEAFF. The CDR3 DNA follows: TGTGCCAGTAGTCTACAGGGTGGGATGAACACTGAAGCTTTCTTT.

The rearrangement links TRBV11-1 to TRBJ2-7; D uncertain. Trimming removed 1 base from V and 6 bases from J, with 10 bases in between. CDR1 is SGHAT and CDR2 is FQDESV in the germline V gene (reference sequence). The CDR3 is 13 amino acids. The CDR3 DNA reads as TGTGCCAGCAGCTTAGTGGCACCTGCCGAGCAGTACTTC. Protein: CASSLVAPAEQYF.

This clone was observed once. V is TRBV27 and J is TRBJ2-7; 10 nucleotides line up with TRBD1. Germline V CDR1 and CDR2: MNHEY, SMNVEV (reference sequence). The J segment lost 7 bases and the V segment lost 8 bases, leaving 8 bases of the junction unmatched. The CDR3 contains 13 residues. This CDR3 is CASLDRGSREQYF. The CDR3 region has the DNA TGTGCCAGCCTGGACAGGGGGTCGCGGGAGCAGTACTTC.

This sequence joins TRBV6-5 and TRBJ1-4; D call uncertain. The CDR3 sequence is 15 residues long. CDR1 and CDR2 from the germline V gene are MNHEY and SVGAGI. V lost 0 bases, J lost 7 bases, and 12 bases lay in between. For the CDR3, the DNA is TGTGCCAGCAGTTACTCGTACGGGGAGGGTGAAAAACTGTTTTTT. This encodes CASSYSYGEGEKLFF.